Below, 20 T cell receptor beta chains from the same sample are listed, as sequenced in a study of T cells after yellow fever vaccination (dated by TCRdb to about 2019). This specimen's treatment or condition label, per the study, means: live attenuated yellow fever vaccine strain. Libraries were constructed by 5' RACE. Instrument on record: Illumina NovaSeq 6000. Using fastp at Q25 and MiXCR, TCRdb reprocessed the public reads and kept productive beta chains. For every CDR3 protein sequence, its rows merge into one entry that carries the most common genes and DNA. The table for this sample lists 280,000 or so distinct CDR3 sequences; approximately 10% of them were counted only once. The ten biggest clones cover around 3.5% of the sample. This specimen was CD4+ T cells sorted from PBMCs, taken 5 days after the yellow fever booster vaccination. The receptors stem from a man aged 18 to 30 who received the YFV17D yellow fever vaccine.

The chain joins TRBV5-6 to TRBJ2-2; 7 bases line up with TRBD1. Germline CDR1 reads SGHDT; CDR2 reads YYEEEE. The CDR3 sequence is 17 residues long. Losses at the gene ends were 1 base for V and 2 bases for J; bases not matched to a gene: 8. The DNA of the CDR3 is TGTGCCAGCAGCTTGATTAGGGACAGCCTAAACACCGGGGAGCTGTTTTTT. Translation: CASSLIRDSLNTGELFF.

This clonotype was observed many times. The V call is TRBV12-3 or TRBV12-4, the J call TRBJ2-1; the D gene is possibly TRBD2 (7 bases). With 8 bases removed from V and 8 bases from J, the gap between germline ends came to 22 bases. This CDR3 has 15 residues. This CDR3 reads CASAPGVGGPYEQFF. The DNA of the CDR3 is TGTGCCAGCGCCCCTGGAGTGGGGGGGCCCTATGAGCAGTTCTTC.

This sequence joins TRBV6-2 or TRBV6-3 and TRBJ2-3; D is perhaps TRBD1 or TRBD2 (5 bases each). The CDR3 spans 17 residues. Trimming pared 4 bases from V and 3 bases from J, leaving 20 bases between. Germline V gene sequence: CDR1 MNHEY, CDR2 SVGEGT. Here the CDR3 reads CASSSASRELRTDTQYF. The CDR3 coding sequence is TGTGCCAGCAGTTCGGCCTCCAGGGAGCTCCGGACAGATACGCAGTATTTT.

This clonotype was seen repeatedly, ten times or more. The genes are TRBV5-1 and TRBJ2-5; 9 bases match TRBD2. Germline CDR1 SGHRS, CDR2 YFSETQ. CDR3 length: 15 residues. With V trimmed by 4 bases and J by 5 bases, 9 bases remained unmatched. The CDR3 nucleotides read TGCGCCAGCAGCCGTGCGGGGGGGCCTGCGGAGACCCAGTACTTC. Translated: CASSRAGGPAETQYF. Full variable domain (remainder filled in from reference TRBV5-1 and TRBJ2-5): KAGVTQTPRYLIKTRGQQVTLSCSPISGHRSVSWYQQTPGQGLQFLFEYFSETQRNKGNFPGRFSGRQFSNSRSEMNVSTLELGDSALYLCASSRAGGPAETQYFGPGTRLLVL.

The rearrangement links TRBV20-1 to TRBJ2-4; D is unresolved. This CDR3 has 15 residues. Germline V CDR1 and CDR2: DFQATT, SNEGSKA (reference sequence). Trimming removed 0 bases at V and 5 bases at J, with 14 bases between. The CDR3 spells CSARDPRQTQNIQYF. Here the CDR3 DNA reads TGCAGTGCTAGAGACCCAAGGCAGACCCAAAACATTCAGTACTTC.

This clonotype was counted many times. The chain combines TRBV4-3 with TRBJ2-7, with D possibly being TRBD1 (6 bases). Germline V gene sequence: CDR1 LGHNA, CDR2 YSLEER. The CDR3 has 15 residues. Deletions cut 3 bases from V and 3 bases from J, with 15 bases between. This CDR3 reads CASSHAIGTIYEQYF. In DNA form, the CDR3 reads TGCGCCAGCAGCCACGCTATCGGGACAATCTACGAGCAGTACTTC.

This clonotype was recorded many times. The genes are TRBV7-2 and TRBJ2-5; the D gene is possibly TRBD2 (6 bases). CDR1 is SGHTA, CDR2 FQGNSA, per germline. Trimming removed 1 base at V and 4 bases at J, with 13 bases between. This CDR3 has 15 residues. The CDR3 region has the DNA TGTGCCAGCAGCTTAGTGGCGGGACCGACAGAGACCCAGTACTTC. Translated, it gives CASSLVAGPTETQYF.

This clonotype has more than one count but fewer than ten. The CDR3 sequence is CASGYPPGELFF. In DNA form, the CDR3 reads TGTGCCAGCGGCTATCCACCCGGGGAGCTGTTTTTT. The V gene is TRBV11-1, the J gene TRBJ2-2, with unresolved D. CDR3 length: 12 residues. Trimming cost V 8 bases and J 6 bases, with 10 bases left between them. In germline, CDR1 is SGHAT, CDR2 FQDESV (reference sequence).

The V and J genes are TRBV15 and TRBJ2-5, with 10 nucleotides matching TRBD1. V lost 6 bases and J lost 1; bases outside the gene matches: 5. There are 15 residues in the CDR3. The V gene's germline CDR1 is LNHNV and CDR2 YYDKDF (reference sequence). CDR3 coding DNA: TGTGCCACCAGTAGACAGGGGGCGTTCCAAGAGACCCAGTACTTC. Amino acids: CATSRQGAFQETQYF. Combining the CDR3 with reference TRBV15 and TRBJ2-5 gives the whole variable domain DAMVIQNPRYQVTQFGKPVTLSCSQTLNHNVMYWYQQKSSQAPKLLFHYYDKDFNNEADTPDNFQSRRPNTSFCFLDIRSPGLGDTAMYLCATSRQGAFQETQYFGPGTRLLVL.

In its sample, this clonotype was seen a few times. The chain combines TRBV5-1 with TRBJ2-1, with D possibly matching TRBD2 (6 bases). The CDR3 has 15 amino acids. V was clipped by 0 bases and J by 7 bases, with 14 bases between them. CDR1 is SGHRS and CDR2 is YFSETQ in the germline V gene. Here the CDR3 DNA reads TGCGCCAGCAGCTTGGCCGGGGGAAAGTGGAATGAGCAGTTCTTC. Residues: CASSLAGGKWNEQFF. Filled out from reference TRBV5-1 and TRBJ2-1, the complete variable domain reads KAGVTQTPRYLIKTRGQQVTLSCSPISGHRSVSWYQQTPGQGLQFLFEYFSETQRNKGNFPGRFSGRQFSNSRSEMNVSTLELGDSALYLCASSLAGGKWNEQFFGPGTRLTVL.

This clonotype showed up just a few times. The rearrangement uses TRBV7-8 and TRBJ1-4; no definite D call. This CDR3 spans 15 amino acids. The germline gives CDR1 SGHVS, CDR2 FQNEAQ. V lost 5 bases and J 8 bases, leaving 18 bases between the germline ends. The CDR3 DNA reads TGTGCCAGCAGCCCCGGATACCTAATCGTGGAAAAACTGTTTTTT. Its protein product is CASSPGYLIVEKLFF.

This clonotype has only a few counts. The V and J genes are TRBV4-1 and TRBJ2-2, with 9 nucleotides matching TRBD1. Germline CDR1 is MGHRA and CDR2 is YSYEKL. CDR3 length equals 15 residues. V shed 5 bases, J shed 4 bases, and the junction held 5 bases outside the gene matches. The CDR3 DNA is TGCGCCAGCAGCTTGACAGGGGGAGGCACCGGGGAGCTGTTTTTT. This translates into CASSLTGGGTGELFF.

V is TRBV4-3 and J is TRBJ1-1; no reliable D call. The CDR3 consists of 13 residues. Germline-derived CDR1 and CDR2 are LGHNA and YSLEER. Trimming shortened V by 0 bases and J by 4 bases, and 6 bases separated the two germline ends. CDR3: CASSQEYSTEAFF. CDR3 nucleotide sequence: TGCGCCAGCAGCCAAGAGTATAGCACTGAAGCTTTCTTT.

This clonotype has at least ten counts. The J gene is TRBJ1-1, the V gene TRBV10-3; the D is unclear. CDR3 length equals 13 residues. V was pared by 10 bases and J by 3 bases, with 15 bases between. Germline V lookup: CDR1 ENHRY, CDR2 SYGVKD. The CDR3 region has the DNA TGTGCCACCGGGCCCCATACTGACACTGAAGCTTTCTTT. Residues: CATGPHTDTEAFF.

This chain uses TRBV12-3 or TRBV12-4 with TRBJ2-2; D not certain. The V and J ends lost 5 bases and 8 bases respectively, with 6 bases between them. This CDR3 region has 11 residues. The CDR3 DNA follows: TGTGCCAGCAGTATAAGGGGGGAGCTGTTTTTT. Translation gives CASSIRGELFF.

The chain couples TRBV2 to TRBJ2-2, with 7 bases matching TRBD1. V gave up 5 bases and J gave up 7 bases; unmatched junction bases: 7. Looked up from germline, CDR1 is SNHLY and CDR2 is FYNNEI. This CDR3 comprises 14 residues. Here the CDR3 DNA reads TGTGCCAGCAGTATCACACAGGGGAGCGGGGAGCTGTTTTTT. Translation: CASSITQGSGELFF.

This chain links TRBV7-9 with TRBJ2-3; D possibly corresponds to TRBD1 (6 bases). CDR3 length equals 15 residues. V gave up 5 bases and J gave up 2 bases, with 14 bases separating them. The germline gives CDR1 SEHNR, CDR2 FQNEAQ (reference sequence). CDR3 region: CASSLRQAHTDTQYF. In nucleotides, the CDR3 is TGTGCCAGCAGCCTAAGACAGGCCCACACAGATACGCAGTATTTT.

This clonotype showed up just a few times. The V gene is TRBV7-8, the J gene TRBJ2-3, with D perhaps assigned TRBD1 or TRBD2 (7 bases each). V lost 4 bases and J 3 bases, leaving 14 bases between the germline ends. CDR3 length equals 15 residues. Germline V CDR1 and CDR2: SGHVS, FQNEAQ. The CDR3 bases are TGTGCCAGCAGCTACCCCCAGGGGGGGACAGATACGCAGTATTTT. Protein: CASSYPQGGTDTQYF.

The chain recombines TRBV29-1 with TRBJ2-7, with D tentatively TRBD1 (6 bases). CDR1 and CDR2 (germline): SQVTM, ANQGSEA. Trimming removed 0 bases at V and 6 bases at J, with 12 bases between. This CDR3 is built from 13 residues. Written as DNA, the CDR3 is TGCAGCGTTGAAGATCTTAGAGGGGGCGAGCAGTACTTC. This gives the protein CSVEDLRGGEQYF.

This clonotype was recorded a few times. The chain is built from TRBV6-5 and TRBJ2-3; the match to TRBD2 covers 11 bases. CDR3 length: 16 residues. V shed 6 bases, J shed 0 bases, and the junction held 5 bases outside the gene matches. Looked up from germline, CDR1 is MNHEY and CDR2 is SVGAGI. Written as DNA, the CDR3 is TGTGCCAGCAGAAATAGCGGGGGGGGTAGCACAGATACGCAGTATTTT. This sequence encodes CASRNSGGGSTDTQYF.